These T cell receptor beta chains were read from a single sample in a study of CD8 T cells in Susac syndrome. TCRdb re-called the immunoSEQ multiplex PCR reads with MiXCR, one entry per CDR3 protein. The sample yields approximately 100,000 distinct CDR3 sequences, about 90% seen once. The specimen sequenced was CD4+ T cells from PBMCs. The receptors were sampled from a human donor in good health. Each CDR3 is given without its conserved first and last residue.

v_call | cdr3_aa
TRBV5-6 | ASSLAIKAASGNTIY
TRBV7-9 | ASTFTGADRGANTEAF
TRBV19 | ASSISPQGNTEAF
TRBV6-6 | ASSARLAGDNEQF
TRBV30 | AWTLTALNAEAF
TRBV6-5 | ATQTSGGAGELF
TRBV20-1 | SAQGTSGRLEQY
TRBV7-2 | ASSLGVSTISGNTIY
TRBV7-2 | ASGLGLGAGEQY
TRBV27 | ASSFGLPSSYEQY